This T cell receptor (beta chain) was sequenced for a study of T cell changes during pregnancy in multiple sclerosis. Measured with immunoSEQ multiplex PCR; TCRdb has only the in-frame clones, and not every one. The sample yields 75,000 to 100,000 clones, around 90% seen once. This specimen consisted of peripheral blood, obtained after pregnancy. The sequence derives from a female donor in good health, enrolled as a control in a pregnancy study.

The CDR3 region is CSVAPLRNTEAFF. CDR3 sequence (DNA): TGCAGCGTTGCCCCCTTGAGGAACACTGAAGCTTTCTTT. The chain employs TRBV29-1 and TRBJ1-1, with no clear D. Trimming removed 4 bases at V and 1 base at J, with 10 bases between. The CDR3 totals 13 residues. Germline V CDR1 and CDR2: SQVTM, ANQGSEA.